These 29 T cell receptor beta chains share one sample of origin, sequenced in a study of T cells after yellow fever vaccination (dated 2019 in TCRdb). Library construction relied on 5' RACE. TCRdb shows the sequencer as Illumina HiSeq 2500. The public sequencing data were trimmed at Q25 with fastp and processed into clonotypes with MiXCR by TCRdb, which kept only in-frame beta chains. Identical CDR3 protein sequences are pooled into one entry, listed with their most common genes and DNA. For this sample the table gives 230,000 or so distinct CDR3 sequences, of which over 6.5% were detected only once. The ten largest clones capture roughly 1% of the sample. The label giving this sample's treatment or condition can be read as: live attenuated yellow fever vaccine strain. This specimen consisted of CD4+ T cells sorted from PBMCs, obtained on the day of the yellow fever booster vaccination. These receptors were collected from a man aged 25 to 45 who received the YFV17D yellow fever vaccine.

The V call is TRBV12-3 or TRBV12-4, the J call TRBJ2-1, with 9 bases aligning to TRBD1. Germline trimming cut 3 bases from V and 3 bases from J; bases unmatched to any gene: 6. The length of the CDR3 is 16 residues. This chain's CDR3 is CASSLRATGGYNEQFF. CDR3 bases: TGTGCCAGCAGTTTGCGGGCGACAGGGGGCTACAATGAGCAGTTCTTC.

This clonotype was counted between two and nine times. This chain links TRBV6-2 or TRBV6-3 with TRBJ2-7, with D maybe TRBD1 (5 bases). This CDR3 region has 13 residues. The germline V and J ends were trimmed by 5 bases and 1 base, with 9 bases remaining between them. Germline loops: CDR1 MNHEY, CDR2 SVGEGT. CDR3 residues: CASSHDRSYEQYF. In DNA form, the CDR3 reads TGTGCCAGCAGTCACGACAGATCCTACGAGCAGTACTTC.

This clonotype was counted at least ten times. The chain couples TRBV5-1 to TRBJ1-5; 10 nucleotides agree with TRBD1. The CDR3 loop spans 16 amino acids. CDR1 SGHRS and CDR2 YFSETQ come from the germline V gene. V trimming: 4 bases; J trimming: 8 bases; junction bases outside the gene matches: 12. The DNA for the CDR3 is TGCGCCAGCAGCCTAGGGACAGGGGTTAAATCGGAGCCCCAGCATTTT. Encoded protein: CASSLGTGVKSEPQHF.

This chain joins TRBV18 and TRBJ2-5; 7 nucleotides align to TRBD1. The V gene's germline CDR1 is KGHSH and CDR2 LQKENI. V was pared by 3 bases and J by 1 base, with 5 bases of the junction left unmatched. This CDR3 has 15 amino acids. The CDR3 DNA reads TGTGCCAGCTCACCCCGGACAGGAGCCCAAGAGACCCAGTACTTC. It yields the protein CASSPRTGAQETQYF.

This rearrangement joins TRBV5-1 to TRBJ2-2; D remains ambiguous. Trimming shortened V by 4 bases and J by 0 bases, and 16 bases separated the two germline ends. The V gene's germline CDR1 is SGHRS and CDR2 YFSETQ. The CDR3 has 17 amino acids. The CDR3 DNA sequence: TGCGCCAGCAGCCCCTTATCGGGTACAACGAACACCGGGGAGCTGTTTTTT. Protein: CASSPLSGTTNTGELFF.

This clonotype was observed a handful of times. The chain is built from TRBV5-4 and TRBJ2-7; D possibly corresponds to TRBD1 (6 bases). Trimming stripped 3 bases from V and 4 bases from J, with 17 bases between. The CDR3 is 15 residues long. Germline lookup yields CDR1 SGHNT and CDR2 YYREEE (reference sequence). The CDR3 coding sequence is TGTGCCAGCAGCTCATGGACAGTCCAACCTTACGAGCAGTACTTC. Residues: CASSSWTVQPYEQYF.

The gene calls are TRBV11-2 and TRBJ2-2, with 7 positions matching TRBD1. With 5 bases clipped from V and 5 bases from J, the junction kept 8 bases outside the gene matches. CDR3 length: 15 amino acids. From germline, CDR1 is SGHAT and CDR2 FQNNGV. Here the CDR3 reads CASSPPGQRTGELFF. In nucleotides, the CDR3 is TGTGCCAGCAGCCCTCCGGGACAGAGGACCGGGGAGCTGTTTTTT.

This clonotype occurred once. V usage is TRBV7-2 and J usage is TRBJ2-7; no reliable D call. This CDR3 has 15 amino acids. Trimming stripped 1 base from V and 3 bases from J, with 13 bases between. Germline V gene sequence: CDR1 SGHTA, CDR2 FQGNSA. The CDR3 loop reads CASSLDKRLGYEQYF. The CDR3 region has the DNA TGTGCCAGCAGCTTAGATAAGAGGCTGGGCTACGAGCAGTACTTC.

There are many counts of this clonotype. The chain employs TRBV10-2 and TRBJ2-3; D is uncertain. The CDR3 length is 10 residues. Trimming removed 4 bases at V and 6 bases at J, with 2 bases between. Germline V gene sequence: CDR1 WSHSY, CDR2 SAAADI. Here the CDR3 DNA reads TGCGCCAGCAGTGCTGATACGCAGTATTTT. As protein: CASSADTQYF.

This clonotype was recorded at least ten times. The chain joins TRBV12-3 or TRBV12-4 to TRBJ1-6; no definite D call. Trimming cost V 3 bases and J 0 bases, with 6 bases left between them. The CDR3 totals 15 residues. CDR3 in amino acids: CASSLGGSYNSPLHF. Here the CDR3 DNA reads TGTGCCAGCAGTTTGGGAGGCTCCTATAATTCACCCCTCCACTTT.

V gene TRBV12-3 or TRBV12-4 combines with J gene TRBJ2-6; 8 nucleotides agree with TRBD1. The ends lost 6 bases at V and 8 bases at J; junction bases unmatched: 9. The CDR3 contains 15 residues. CDR3 nucleotides: TGTGCCAGCAGGACAGGGGCCTCCGGGACCAACGTCCTGACTTTC. Its protein is CASRTGASGTNVLTF.

On this clonotype itself: This may be a read error, as it is one base from a much larger clone. The chain couples TRBV18 to TRBJ1-1; D is unresolved. CDR1 and CDR2 (germline): KGHSH, LQKENI. Between the trimmed V and J ends, which lost 0 bases and 8 bases, there was a span of 7 bases. The CDR3 has 12 amino acids. CDR3 coding DNA: TGTGCCAGCTCACCACCTAAGACGGAAGCTTTCTTT. Translation gives CASSPPKTEAFF.

This clonotype was detected many times. The gene calls are TRBV5-1 and TRBJ1-5; TRBD1 matches 9 bases. Germline CDR1 SGHRS, CDR2 YFSETQ. Germline trimming cut 2 bases from V and 7 bases from J; bases unmatched to any gene: 4. The CDR3 has 14 residues. CDR3 sequence (DNA): TGCGCCAGCAGCTTACAGGGGGCGGGGCAGCCCCAGCATTTT. Amino acid sequence: CASSLQGAGQPQHF.

The chain joins TRBV27 to TRBJ2-5; D gene unclear. V dropped 5 bases and J dropped 2 bases, with 9 bases sitting between them. This CDR3 comprises 13 residues. Germline V gene data show CDR1 as MNHEY and CDR2 as SMNVEV (reference sequence). CDR3 residues: CASSVTSQETQYF. CDR3 bases: TGTGCCAGCAGTGTAACCTCGCAAGAGACCCAGTACTTC.

This rearrangement joins TRBV4-3 to TRBJ1-2; D unresolved. This CDR3 has 13 amino acids. V dropped 2 bases and J dropped 8 bases, with 12 bases sitting between them. Looked up from germline, CDR1 is LGHNA and CDR2 is YSLEER. CDR3 coding DNA: TGCGCCAGCAGCCAACCTTCGGGAGTCGGCTACACCTTC. Protein product: CASSQPSGVGYTF.

V usage is TRBV12-3 or TRBV12-4 and J usage is TRBJ2-3, with D unclear. This CDR3 spans 11 amino acids. V was clipped by 10 bases and J by 4 bases, with 9 bases between them. CDR3 residues: CATVFADTQYF. The CDR3 nucleotides are TGTGCCACCGTGTTCGCAGATACGCAGTATTTT.

The CDR3 loop reads CASSPFSGRDRNEQFF. In nucleotides, the CDR3 is TGTGCCAGCTCACCGTTTTCCGGGAGAGATCGGAATGAGCAGTTCTTC. The V call is TRBV18, the J call TRBJ2-1, with a tentative D call TRBD2 (6 bases). Germline V gene sequence: CDR1 KGHSH, CDR2 LQKENI. This CDR3 is 16 amino acids long. Trimming took off 3 bases at V and 7 bases at J, with 19 bases between the two ends.

This clonotype was recorded at least ten times. The CDR3 sequence is CASSFSGRVETQYF. The CDR3 DNA is TGTGCCAGCAGTTTCTCCGGAAGGGTAGAGACCCAGTACTTC. The V call is TRBV27, the J call TRBJ2-5; D is ambiguous. Per germline, CDR1 MNHEY and CDR2 SMNVEV (reference sequence). The germline V and J ends were trimmed by 3 bases and 4 bases, with 12 bases remaining between them. The CDR3 runs 14 residues.

This clonotype was observed many times. This chain joins TRBV15 and TRBJ2-5, with TRBD1 identical over 8 bases. This CDR3 spans 14 amino acids. The V segment lost 3 bases and the J segment 6 bases; nucleotides outside the gene matches: 6. The V gene's germline CDR1 is LNHNV and CDR2 YYDKDF (reference sequence). CDR3 DNA: TGTGCCACCAGCAGGGGAAGACAGGGGAAGACCCAGTACTTC. It translates to CATSRGRQGKTQYF.

The chain employs TRBV9 and TRBJ2-2; D gene unclear. There are 14 residues in the CDR3. CDR1 and CDR2 (germline): SGDLS, YYNGEE. The V end lost 2 bases, the J end lost 6 bases, and 11 bases lay between the germline ends. In nucleotides, the CDR3 is TGTGCCAGCAGCGTCGCGACAATGGCCGGGGAGCTGTTTTTT. Translation: CASSVATMAGELFF.

This clonotype was seen at least ten times. The chain carries TRBV6-2 or TRBV6-3 and TRBJ2-1, with 7 positions matching TRBD2. CDR3 size: 15 residues. CDR1 and CDR2 from the germline V gene are MNHEY and SVGEGT. After removal of 5 bases from V and 4 bases from J, the junction contained 8 bases not matched to a gene. The CDR3 protein is CASSPTSPQYNEQFF. The CDR3 DNA is TGTGCCAGCAGTCCGACTAGCCCCCAATACAATGAGCAGTTCTTC.

The chain recombines TRBV3-1 with TRBJ2-2; 8 positions agree with TRBD1. CDR1 is LGHDT, CDR2 YNNKEL, per germline (reference sequence). The CDR3 runs to 16 residues. V was clipped by 2 bases and J by 0 bases; unmatched bases: 2. CDR3 in DNA: TGTGCCAGCAGCCAAACGGGACAGGCGAACACCGGGGAGCTGTTTTTT. Translated: CASSQTGQANTGELFF.

This clonotype was seen ten or more times. The chain employs TRBV6-5 and TRBJ2-1; 9 nucleotides match TRBD2. V shed 8 bases, J shed 8 bases, and the junction held 10 bases outside the gene matches. Germline CDR1 reads MNHEY; CDR2 reads SVGAGI. The CDR3 contains 14 residues. CDR3 DNA sequence: TGTGCCAGCTGGACTAGCGCGGGAGGGTATGAGCAGTTCTTC. Translation: CASWTSAGGYEQFF.

The chain employs TRBV11-3 and TRBJ1-1; the D is unclear. V shed 5 bases and J shed 4 bases, with 11 bases lying between them. Germline V CDR1 and CDR2: SGHNT, YENEEA. The CDR3 covers 13 residues. The CDR3 sequence is CASSQVESTEAFF. CDR3 in DNA: TGTGCCAGCAGCCAAGTGGAGAGCACTGAAGCTTTCTTT.

The table lists this clonotype with many counts. The rearrangement uses TRBV11-2 and TRBJ1-1, with D unresolved. The V end lost 3 bases, the J end lost 1 base, and 12 bases lay between the germline ends. Germline CDR1 SGHAT, CDR2 FQNNGV. CDR3 length: 15 residues. In DNA form, the CDR3 reads TGTGCCAGCAGCTTTAATCCCGCGGGGAACACTGAAGCTTTCTTT. Its protein product is CASSFNPAGNTEAFF.

J is TRBJ2-1 and V is TRBV11-1; D gene uncertain. The CDR3 consists of 12 residues. The V gene's germline CDR1 is SGHAT and CDR2 FQDESV (reference sequence). Trimming removed 2 bases at V and 8 bases at J, with 7 bases between. For the CDR3, the DNA is TGTGCCAGCAGCTTAAAGGGTCATGAGCAGTTCTTC. Its protein product is CASSLKGHEQFF.

This clonotype was picked up a small number of times. The chain links TRBV19 to TRBJ1-5; 9 bases fit TRBD1. Germline V lookup: CDR1 LNHDA, CDR2 SQIVND (reference sequence). The CDR3 is made up of 14 amino acids. V gave up 6 bases and J gave up 6 bases; unmatched junction bases: 6. The CDR3 loop reads CASRGTGRSQPQHF. For the CDR3, the DNA is TGTGCCAGTAGAGGGACAGGGCGGTCTCAGCCCCAGCATTTT.

This clonotype has a count of ten or more. The V call is TRBV3-1, the J call TRBJ2-1; 14 bases match TRBD2. Trimming took 5 bases from V and 7 from J; bases not matched to a gene: 4. This CDR3 contains 15 residues. Germline values: CDR1 LGHDT, CDR2 YNNKEL (reference sequence). CDR3 loop: CASSWTSGRFNEQFF. CDR3 DNA: TGTGCCAGCAGCTGGACTAGCGGGAGGTTTAATGAGCAGTTCTTC.

At least ten counts were recorded for this clonotype. The chain joins TRBV18 to TRBJ2-3; 9 positions match TRBD2. In germline, CDR1 is KGHSH, CDR2 LQKENI. CDR3 length: 14 residues. V was clipped by 6 bases and J by 6 bases; unmatched bases: 7. The chain's CDR3 is CASSGRTSADTQYF. In DNA, the CDR3 is TGTGCCAGCTCGGGAAGGACTAGCGCGGATACGCAGTATTTT.